The rows below give T cell receptor beta chains drawn from one sample of a study of OX40 agonist ivuxolimab in advanced cancers. TCRdb keeps only in-frame clones here, not all; method: immunoSEQ multiplex PCR. The sample shows roughly 63,000 clones, around 83% of them seen only once. This sample comprised CD4+ or CD8+ T cells sorted from blood, obtained in a trial of the OX40 agonist ivuxolimab. All receptors come from an adult with an advanced solid tumor such as melanoma, head and neck, liver or kidney cancer. Each CDR3 is given with its conserved first and last residue. Each record gives: D gene, V gene, clone size, J gene, CDR3 DNA, CDR3 protein. The D gene is left open where the match is weak. Clone sizes are given selectively: once, few, many, or a class where the clone is expanded.

TRBD1,TRBV11-2,many,TRBJ1-6,TGTGCCAGCAGCTCCCAACAGGGGGCTAGGTCACCCCTCCACTTT,CASSSQQGARSPLHF
-,TRBV16,few,TRBJ1-5,TGTGCCAGCAGCCTTCGACCGTCTTATAGCAATCAGCCCCAGCATTTT,CASSLRPSYSNQPQHF
TRBD1,TRBV7-8,-,TRBJ2-2,TGTGCCAGCAGCCTAGGGGGCTTCGTCACCGGGGAGCTGTTTTTT,CASSLGGFVTGELFF
TRBD2,TRBV7-9,-,TRBJ2-3,TGTGCCAGCAGCTCTAGCGGGGGGCCGCTCACAGATACGCAGTATTTT,CASSSSGGPLTDTQYF
-,TRBV4-1,-,TRBJ1-1,TGCGCCAGCACCCGGGCCTCAGGAGGTGAAGCTTTCTTT,CASTRASGGEAFF
TRBD1,TRBV30,once,TRBJ1-5,TGTGCCTGGGGACAGGCGTACAATCAGCCCCAGCATTTT,CAWGQAYNQPQHF
-,TRBV7-9,few,TRBJ1-2,TGTGCCAGCAGCTTATTAGGAATGGACACCTTC,CASSLLGMDTF
TRBD2,TRBV5-1,-,TRBJ2-5,TGCGCCAGCAGCTTGGCAAGCGGGGGGGGGAAGACCCAGTACTTC,CASSLASGGGKTQYF
-,TRBV9,-,TRBJ2-1,TGTGCCAGCAGCGTAGGGGGCCGCCGGAGCTCCTACAATGAGCAGTTCTTC,CASSVGGRRSSYNEQFF
-,TRBV4-1,-,TRBJ1-4,TGCGCCAGCAGCCAAGGGAGCCTCAAGGAAAAACTGTTTTTT,CASSQGSLKEKLFF
-,TRBV19,-,TRBJ1-4,TGTGCCAGTAGTATAGCCCGCGCCACCGGAAGGGAAAAACTGTTTTTT,CASSIARATGREKLFF
TRBD1,TRBV5-1,-,TRBJ1-2,TGCGCCAGCAGGACAGGGGAGGTTGGGTATGGCTACACCTTC,CASRTGEVGYGYTF
TRBD2,TRBV10-3,-,TRBJ2-1,TGTGCCATCAGTGGGAGCGGGGGCCTTGGGGATGAGCAGTTCTTC,CAISGSGGLGDEQFF
-,TRBV21-1,-,TRBJ1-2,TGTGCCAGCAGCAAACGGGACAGTAACTATGGCTACACCTTC,CASSKRDSNYGYTF
TRBD1,TRBV6-1,once,TRBJ2-1,TGTGCCAGCAGTGTACTATCCCGTCCGATACAGGGGGATGAGCAGTTCTTC,CASSVLSRPIQGDEQFF
TRBD1,TRBV19,once,TRBJ1-4,TGTGCCAGTTTGAGGACAGGGTGGGATGAAAAACTGTTTTTT,CASLRTGWDEKLFF
-,TRBV30,-,TRBJ1-2,TGTGCCTGGAGTGTCTCTGTCAACTATGGCTACACCTTC,CAWSVSVNYGYTF
-,TRBV2,-,TRBJ2-2,TGTGCCAGCATGGTTATAGGGGCTGCCGGGGAGCTGTTTTTT,CASMVIGAAGELFF
TRBD1,TRBV9,-,TRBJ2-5,TGTGCCAGCAGCGCAAGTTCCAGGGGGCGAGGAGAGACCCAGTACTTC,CASSASSRGRGETQYF
TRBD1,TRBV18,-,TRBJ1-4,TGTGCCAGCTCACTCGGACAGGGTGGTGAAAAACTGTTTTTT,CASSLGQGGEKLFF
-,TRBV6-1,-,TRBJ1-1,TGTGCCAGCTATTGGAACACTGAAGCTTTCTTT,CASYWNTEAFF
TRBD1,TRBV7-2,-,TRBJ1-1,TGTGCCAGCAGCTCCCCAGACAGGGTGGCTTTCTTT,CASSSPDRVAFF
-,TRBV6-1,once,TRBJ2-7,TGTGCCAGCAGTGACACAGGGTTCCACTCCTACGAGCAGTACTTC,CASSDTGFHSYEQYF
TRBD1,TRBV5-4,-,TRBJ1-2,TGTGCCAGCAGCCGCGGACAGGGGGAGGTTTACCTCTATGGCTACACCTTC,CASSRGQGEVYLYGYTF
-,TRBV18,-,TRBJ1-1,TGTGCCAGCTCACCCAATGTGGGTCTGAACACTGAAGCTTTCTTT,CASSPNVGLNTEAFF
-,TRBV7-9,-,TRBJ1-4,TGTGCCAGCAGCTTAGCCTCAACGGCGGGTGAAAAACTGTTTTTT,CASSLASTAGEKLFF
TRBD1,TRBV6-5,-,TRBJ1-1,TGTGCCAGCAGCCGGACAGGCAGAACTGAAGCTTTCTTT,CASSRTGRTEAFF
TRBD1,TRBV18,-,TRBJ1-5,TGTGCCAGCTCATCAGGTAGTCTCTACAGGGGCGGCGGCCAGCCCCAGCATTTT,CASSSGSLYRGGGQPQHF
-,TRBV15,-,TRBJ1-2,TGTGCCACCAGCAGATCCGACAAGGCTGGCTACACCTTC,CATSRSDKAGYTF
TRBD1,TRBV7-8,few,TRBJ1-2,TGTGCCAGCAGCTTAGCGGGACAGGGTTTCGGCTACACCTTC,CASSLAGQGFGYTF
-,TRBV27,-,TRBJ1-1,TGTGCCAGCAGCGCGGCCAGCACGGGGTCGGGCACTGAAGCTTTCTTT,CASSAASTGSGTEAFF
-,TRBV18,-,TRBJ1-5,TGTGCCAGCACCCCGGGGCACCCCGAAGCCCAGCATTTT,CASTPGHPEAQHF
-,TRBV7-7,-,TRBJ2-3,TGTGCTAGCAGCTTAGCTGGACTACACACAGATACGCAGTATTTT,CASSLAGLHTDTQYF
-,TRBV18,-,TRBJ1-5,TGTGCCAGCCGTGGAGGGGGGGGGAGCAATCAGCCCCAGCATTTT,CASRGGGGSNQPQHF
-,TRBV5-1,-,TRBJ1-6,TGCGCCAGCAGCTTGGAGGCCAGGGACTATAATTCACCCCTCCACTTT,CASSLEARDYNSPLHF
-,TRBV25-1,-,TRBJ1-2,TGTGCCAGCAGTGAATCCGCAGGGGCTAACTATGGCTACACCTTC,CASSESAGANYGYTF
TRBD1,TRBV5-1,-,TRBJ2-5,TGCGCCAGCAGCGGCCAAGGACAGGGCCCCGAGACCCAGTACTTC,CASSGQGQGPETQYF
TRBD2,TRBV5-4,-,TRBJ2-2,TGTGCCAGCAGCCCTGGACTAGCGGGGGGGCCTGACGGGGAGCTGTTTTTT,CASSPGLAGGPDGELFF
TRBD1,TRBV2,-,TRBJ1-1,TGTGCCAGCAGTGAAGCGCGGGGACAGGGAGAAGCTTTCTTT,CASSEARGQGEAFF